Listed below are T cell receptor beta chains from one sample, sequenced in a study of blood T cell repertoires in COVID-19. TCRdb keeps only in-frame clones here, not all; method: immunoSEQ multiplex PCR. The sample carries roughly 260,000 clones, around 92% recorded once. The specimen was peripheral blood. These receptors were taken from a person in their late teens or twenties with COVID-19, enrolled during active disease. The CDR3 runs from the conserved cysteine through the conserved F or W. The order of the fields is V gene, D gene, clone size, J gene, CDR3 DNA, CDR3 protein. D genes are given only for firm matches. Clone size appears in some rows only: once, few, many, or a class for an expanded clone.

>TRBV12-5|-|-|TRBJ2-2
TGTGCTAGTGGTTCCACGGGCACCGGGGAGCTGTTTTTT
CASGSTGTGELFF
>TRBV13|TRBD1|-|TRBJ1-4
TGTGCCAGCAGCGAACAGGGGGGAAGTGAAAAACTGTTTTTT
CASSEQGGSEKLFF
>TRBV11-2|TRBD1|-|TRBJ2-3
TGTGCCAGCAGCCCGGGACAGTTATCAGATACGCAGTATTTT
CASSPGQLSDTQYF
>TRBV19|-|-|TRBJ1-2
TGTGCCAGTAGTATTCACCCGGGTCTCAACTATGGCTACACCTTC
CASSIHPGLNYGYTF
>TRBV5-4|-|-|TRBJ2-6
TGTGCCAGCAGCTTGGGGAGCAATGGGGCCAACGTCCTGACTTTC
CASSLGSNGANVLTF
>TRBV6-2/TRBV6-3|TRBD2|-|TRBJ2-5
TGTGCCAGCAGTTCGGGGGGGGCGGAATCAAGAGAGACCCAGTACTTC
CASSSGGAESRETQYF
>TRBV7-9|-|once|TRBJ2-1
TGTGCCAGCAGCTATAGCGGTATAGAAAACAATGAGCAGTTCTTC
CASSYSGIENNEQFF
>TRBV2|TRBD1|-|TRBJ1-1
TGTGCCACCAGGGACAGCTTGAACACTGAAGCTTTCTTT
CATRDSLNTEAFF
>TRBV6-1|TRBD2|once|TRBJ2-7
TGTGCCAGCAGTGAAGGGACTAGCGAAATATACGAGCAGTACTTC
CASSEGTSEIYEQYF
>TRBV27|TRBD1|-|TRBJ2-7
TGTGCCAGCAGCCAACTTTCCGGGACAGGAGACTACGAGCAGTACTTC
CASSQLSGTGDYEQYF
>TRBV2|TRBD2|-|TRBJ2-2
TGTGCCAGCAGCGCCTTTGTAGCGGGAGTGTCACGCACCGGGGAGCTGTTTTTT
CASSAFVAGVSRTGELFF
>TRBV24-1|TRBD1|-|TRBJ2-1
TGTGCCACCAGTGATTTGAACAGGGGCCTCTACAATGAGCAGTTCTTC
CATSDLNRGLYNEQFF
>TRBV27|TRBD2|-|TRBJ2-5
TGTGCCAGCAGTTTATCTGGACTAGAGGGAGAGACCCAGTACTTC
CASSLSGLEGETQYF
>TRBV27|TRBD2|-|TRBJ2-1
TGTGCCAGCAGTCTCAGTAGCGGGAGGGCGCAGTTCTTC
CASSLSSGRAQFF
>TRBV2|-|-|TRBJ2-5
TGTGCCAGCCGTGACGACCAAGAGACCCAGTACTTC
CASRDDQETQYF
>TRBV5-1|TRBD1|-|TRBJ1-1
TGCGCCAGCAGCGGGGGCCCTATGGGACAGCCTGAAGCTTTCTTT
CASSGGPMGQPEAFF
>TRBV4-2|TRBD1|-|TRBJ1-6
TGTGCCAGCAGTCAGACAGGGTTGAATTCACCCCTCCACTTT
CASSQTGLNSPLHF
>TRBV27|-|-|TRBJ2-2
TGTGCCAGCAGTTTATTCGACACCGGGGAGCTGTTTTTT
CASSLFDTGELFF
>TRBV28|-|-|TRBJ1-2
TGTGCCAGCATAGCCAAGCGGGGTTATCCCTATGGCTACACCTTC
CASIAKRGYPYGYTF
>TRBV5-1|TRBD1|-|TRBJ1-1
TGCGCCAGCAGCTTGTTCGGACAGGGGTCTACTGAAGCTTTCTTT
CASSLFGQGSTEAFF
>TRBV29-1|TRBD1|-|TRBJ2-7
TGCAGCGTTGAGGGACAGGGAAATTTCTACGAGCAGTACTTC
CSVEGQGNFYEQYF
>TRBV27|TRBD1|-|TRBJ1-5
TGTGCCAGCAGTCTCCAGGGGGCTTTTACCCAGCATTTT
CASSLQGAFTQHF
>TRBV4-1|TRBD2|-|TRBJ2-1
TGCGCCAGCAGCCAAGCGTTTAGCGGGAGTAGACTGGTCCATCTGGGTGAGCAGTTCTTC
CASSQAFSGSRLVHLGEQFF
>TRBV19|TRBD1|-|TRBJ2-5
TGTGCCAGTACTATGGATCCGGGACAGCAAGAGACCCAGTACTTC
CASTMDPGQQETQYF
>TRBV11-3|TRBD1|-|TRBJ2-1
TGTGCCAGCAGCACCGGGACAGGAGGCTCCTACAATGAGCAGTTCTTC
CASSTGTGGSYNEQFF
>TRBV7-2|TRBD1|-|TRBJ1-6
TGTGCCAGCAGCTTAGCGGGGACAGGGGTTAATTCACCCCTCCACTTT
CASSLAGTGVNSPLHF
>TRBV15|TRBD1|once|TRBJ1-6
TGTGCCACCAGCAGAGATATGACAGGGTATAATTCACCCCTCCACTTT
CATSRDMTGYNSPLHF
>TRBV7-9|-|-|TRBJ2-3
TGTGCCAGCAGCCCCTATCAAGGGGCGAGAGGAGATACGCAGTATTTT
CASSPYQGARGDTQYF
>TRBV7-8|TRBD2|-|TRBJ2-7
TGTGCCAGCAGCTTTCTGTCCCCCCAGCGGGGGGACATACCCTACGAGCAGTACTTC
CASSFLSPQRGDIPYEQYF
>TRBV7-9|TRBD2|-|TRBJ2-1
TGTGCCAGCAGCTTGGGCCCCCTAGCGGGCTACAATGAGCAGTTCTTC
CASSLGPLAGYNEQFF
>TRBV3-1/TRBV3-2|-|once|TRBJ1-5
TGTGCCAGCAGCCAAGATTCAGTACAGAATCAGCCCCAGCATTTT
CASSQDSVQNQPQHF
>TRBV7-2|-|once|TRBJ1-1
TGTGCCAGCAGCTTTCGAGGGGGAACTCACACTGAAGCTTTCTTT
CASSFRGGTHTEAFF
>TRBV13|-|-|TRBJ1-1
TGTGCCAGCAGCCACCTACTGAACACTGAAGCTTTCTTT
CASSHLLNTEAFF
>TRBV5-1|-|-|TRBJ2-1
TGCGCCAGCAGCTCAACAGGGGGGGCCTACAATGAGCAGTTCTTC
CASSSTGGAYNEQFF
>TRBV11-2|TRBD2|-|TRBJ2-1
TGTGCCAGCAGCTCGGCTAGCGGGCCCATCTATGAGCAGTTCTTC
CASSSASGPIYEQFF
>TRBV29-1|TRBD2|-|TRBJ2-7
TGCAGCGTTGTGCTAGCGGGATATAACGAGCAGTACTTC
CSVVLAGYNEQYF
>TRBV5-6|-|-|TRBJ1-2
TGTGCCAGCAGCTCGGGGGGAGGCTATGGCTACACCTTC
CASSSGGGYGYTF
>TRBV19|-|-|TRBJ2-5
TGTGCCAGTAGGGCAGGGTTGGCTGAGACCCAGTACTTC
CASRAGLAETQYF
>TRBV29-1|TRBD2|-|TRBJ2-1
TGCAGCGTTTTTCTCCGGACTAGCGGGAGGGCCGATGAGCAGTTCTTC
CSVFLRTSGRADEQFF
>TRBV6-5|-|once|TRBJ1-4
TGTGCCAGCAGCCGACGGACAAGGGATGAAAAACTGTTTTTT
CASSRRTRDEKLFF
>TRBV11-2|-|-|TRBJ2-7
TGTGCCAGCAGCCAGGGCCCCTACGAGCAGTACTTC
CASSQGPYEQYF
>TRBV7-9|-|-|TRBJ2-1
TGTGCCAGCAGCAACCGGGGATACAATGAGCAGTTCTTC
CASSNRGYNEQFF
>TRBV27|-|-|TRBJ1-1
TGTGCCAGCAGTTTAAGCAAATTGAACACTGAAGCTTTCTTT
CASSLSKLNTEAFF
>TRBV19|-|once|TRBJ1-1
TGTGCCAGTAGTCGCTGGGGGGGGAACACTGAAGCTTTCTTT
CASSRWGGNTEAFF
>TRBV19|TRBD1|-|TRBJ1-1
TGTGCCAGTAGTAAAGGACAGGGGAACACTGAAGCTTTCTTT
CASSKGQGNTEAFF
>TRBV7-2|TRBD2|once|TRBJ2-3
TGTGCCAGCAGCTTAGTGGGCGGGAGGGCCCCAGATACGCAGTATTTT
CASSLVGGRAPDTQYF
>TRBV9|-|-|TRBJ2-2
TGTGCCAGCAGCGGCTCCGGGACTCCCGGGGAGCTGTTTTTT
CASSGSGTPGELFF
>TRBV24-1|TRBD1|-|TRBJ2-2
TGTGCCACCAGTGATTTGCCGACAGGGGTTCGATCCGGGGAGCTGTTTTTT
CATSDLPTGVRSGELFF
>TRBV24-1|-|-|TRBJ2-5
TGTGCCACCAGGGAAGGGGGAGAAGAGACCCAGTACTTC
CATREGGEETQYF
>TRBV6-6|-|-|TRBJ1-2
TGTGCCAGCAGGAACAAGAACTATGGCTACACCTTC
CASRNKNYGYTF
>TRBV7-6|TRBD2|-|TRBJ2-3
TGTGCCAGCAGCCTTATAGCGGGAGAGGTAGATACGCAGTATTTT
CASSLIAGEVDTQYF
>TRBV29-1|TRBD1|few|TRBJ1-4
TGCAGCGTGGGGGGACAGGGGAATGAAAAACTGTTTTTT
CSVGGQGNEKLFF
>TRBV6-4|TRBD2|-|TRBJ2-2
TGTGCCAGCAGTGACTCGAGGACTAGTAGCGCCGGGGAGCTGTTTTTT
CASSDSRTSSAGELFF
>TRBV18|TRBD2|-|TRBJ2-7
TGTGCCAGCTCACCAGGCGGGAGAAGTCTCGAGCAGTACTTC
CASSPGGRSLEQYF
>TRBV4-1|-|-|TRBJ1-1
TGCGCCAGCAGCCAAGGAAATTGGGGGGTTGGCACTGAAGCTTTCTTT
CASSQGNWGVGTEAFF
>TRBV3-1/TRBV3-2|-|-|TRBJ1-1
TGTGCCAGCAGCCTCCTAAGGGGCACTGAAGCTTTCTTT
CASSLLRGTEAFF
>TRBV6-5|-|once|TRBJ1-1
TGTGCCAGCAGTCACGGGGAGATAAACACTGAAGCTTTCTTT
CASSHGEINTEAFF
>TRBV6-5|-|-|TRBJ1-3
TGTGCCAGCAGTCTGGACAATGGAAACACCATATATTTT
CASSLDNGNTIYF
>TRBV7-2|TRBD1|-|TRBJ2-7
TGTGCCAGCAGCTTAGGACAGGGGAGCGGTATCGAGCAGTACTTC
CASSLGQGSGIEQYF
>TRBV19|TRBD2|-|TRBJ2-1
TGTGCCAGTAGTATGCCCGGCGGGAGGCCAGAAAATGAGCAGTTCTTC
CASSMPGGRPENEQFF